The rows below give T cell receptor beta chains drawn from one sample of a study of neurological immune-mediated disorders. TCRdb reanalysed the 5' RACE reads using MiXCR and keeps one entry per CDR3 protein. There are 45,000 or so distinct CDR3 sequences in the sample; approximately 3% occur only once, and around 16% lies in the top ten. The specimen was PBMCs. The receptors stem from a woman aged 45-60 years with multiple sclerosis. The CDR3 runs from the conserved cysteine through the conserved F or W. The D gene is left open where the match is weak. Not every row has a clone size; where given, it reads once, few, many or a size class.

v_call	clone_size	j_call	d_call	cdr3_nt	cdr3_aa
TRBV7-2	many	TRBJ2-7	.	TGTGCCAGCAGCTTAGCGGGGCGGGAATACGACGAGCAGTACTTC	CASSLAGREYDEQYF
TRBV28	many	TRBJ2-3	TRBD1	TGTGCCAGCAGTCCCGGGACAGATTATACAGATACGCAGTATTTT	CASSPGTDYTDTQYF
TRBV9	many	TRBJ2-2	TRBD2	TGTGCCAGCAGCGTTAGCGGGACCGCCGGGGAGCTGTTTTTT	CASSVSGTAGELFF
TRBV10-3	many	TRBJ2-4	TRBD1	TGTGCCATCAGACCCGACGGGACAGGGGGGAATAAAAACATTCAGTACTTC	CAIRPDGTGGNKNIQYF
TRBV11-2	many	TRBJ2-5	TRBD2	TGTGCCAGCAGCTTAGAAGGACTAGCGGCGGAGACCCAGTACTTC	CASSLEGLAAETQYF
TRBV20-1	many	TRBJ2-7	.	TGCAGTGCTAGGAACGCCGCCTCTCACGAGCAGTACTTC	CSARNAASHEQYF
TRBV20-1	many	TRBJ2-2	.	TGCAGTGCTAGAGGTTGGGCAGGGGACACGAACACCGGGGAGCTGTTTTTT	CSARGWAGDTNTGELFF
TRBV25-1	many	TRBJ1-2	TRBD1	TGTGCCAGCAGTGAGACAGGGTATAACTATGGCTACACCTTC	CASSETGYNYGYTF
TRBV18	many	TRBJ2-4	.	TGTGCCAGTCGGTTCCCTTCGGTGTTTAGCTTGTACTTC	CASRFPSVFSLYF
TRBV5-1	many	TRBJ2-5	.	TGCGCCAGCAGCCCGACGATGGACAGTTTCTACTTC	CASSPTMDSFYF
TRBV5-1	many	TRBJ1-1	.	TGCGCCAGCAGCTTCGTGTTCGGGTCTAGGGCTACTGAAGCTTTCTTT	CASSFVFGSRATEAFF
TRBV5-1	many	TRBJ2-3	.	TGCGCCAGCAGCTTGGGGGGACAAGCCGGAGATACGCAGTATTTT	CASSLGGQAGDTQYF
TRBV7-6	many	TRBJ2-5	.	TGTGCCAGCAGCTTACTAGTAACGGGAGAGACCCAGTACTTC	CASSLLVTGETQYF
TRBV19	many	TRBJ2-5	.	TGTGCCAGTAGTACGACAGGTACACCGGAGACCCAGTACTTC	CASSTTGTPETQYF
TRBV28	many	TRBJ1-2	.	TGTGCCAGCAGGGAGGGAACACAGGGCTCCTATGGCTACACCTTC	CASREGTQGSYGYTF
TRBV2	many	TRBJ2-2	.	TGTGCCAGCAAAAGGGAAGCCGGGGAGCTGTTTTTT	CASKREAGELFF
TRBV3-1	many	TRBJ2-1	TRBD2	TGTGCCAGCAGCCAAGGGGGACTAAGAAATGAGCAGTTCTTC	CASSQGGLRNEQFF
TRBV5-1	many	TRBJ2-5	.	TGCGCCAGCAGCTTGGATGGGGGGCCTTGGGAGACCCAGTACTTC	CASSLDGGPWETQYF
TRBV9	many	TRBJ2-5	TRBD1	TGTGCCAGCAGCAGGGGACAGCCACAAGAGACCCAGTACTTC	CASSRGQPQETQYF
TRBV20-1	many	TRBJ2-1	.	TGCAGTGCTTGGGGAAGCTCCTACAATGAGCAGTTCTTC	CSAWGSSYNEQFF
TRBV28	many	TRBJ2-3	TRBD2	TGTGCCAGCAGTTTATCCGACCGACTAGCGGGGATTAGCACAGATACGCAGTATTTT	CASSLSDRLAGISTDTQYF
TRBV12-3/TRBV12-4	many	TRBJ1-1	TRBD1	TGTGCCAGCAATGGGGGGACAGCAGAAGCTTTCTTT	CASNGGTAEAFF
TRBV20-1	many	TRBJ1-3	.	TGCAGTGCTAGGGTTGGGGACTCTGGAAACACCATATATTTT	CSARVGDSGNTIYF
TRBV7-2	many	TRBJ2-7	.	TGTGCCAGCAGCTTAGATCGGCGGGACATTAGCGAGCAGTACTTC	CASSLDRRDISEQYF
TRBV5-1	many	TRBJ2-5	.	TGCGCCAGCAGCCCCACAGGGCCGGAGACCCAGTACTTC	CASSPTGPETQYF
TRBV20-1	many	TRBJ1-1	.	TGCAGTGCTCCGGGGTTTAATATGAACACTGAAGCCTTCTTT	CSAPGFNMNTEAFF
TRBV7-9	many	TRBJ2-6	.	TGTGCCAGCAGCTTCAGGGTAGCTGGGGCCAACGTCCTGACTTTC	CASSFRVAGANVLTF
TRBV12-3/TRBV12-4	many	TRBJ2-1	.	TGTGCCAGCCAGTCCTACAATGAGCAGTTCTTC	CASQSYNEQFF
TRBV20-1	.	TRBJ1-1	.	TGCAGTGCCAGTGTGGGGAGGACTGAAGCTTTCTTT	CSASVGRTEAFF
TRBV20-1	many	TRBJ2-7	.	TGCAGTGCCTCCATTGGACTGTCCTACGAGCAGTACTTC	CSASIGLSYEQYF
TRBV20-1	many	TRBJ1-1	.	TGCAGTGCTAGAAGACAGGCTGGAATGAACACTGAAGCTTTCTTT	CSARRQAGMNTEAFF
TRBV7-2	many	TRBJ2-3	.	TGTGCCAGCAGCTTGGGGCAGGGCCCAGATACGCAGTATTTT	CASSLGQGPDTQYF
TRBV29-1	many	TRBJ1-4	.	TGCAGCGTTGAAGATTCGCATGGGTTCCGGGAAAAACTGTTTTTT	CSVEDSHGFREKLFF
TRBV5-1	many	TRBJ2-7	TRBD2	TGCGCCAGCAGCCAGACTAGCGGGAGGTCCTACGAGCAGTACTTC	CASSQTSGRSYEQYF
TRBV5-1	many	TRBJ1-6	.	TGCGCCAGCAGCTTGGACCTGAATTCACCCCTCCACTTT	CASSLDLNSPLHF
TRBV6-1	many	TRBJ1-4	.	TGTGCCAGCCAGATCACCCCCTCTGAAAAACTGTTTTTT	CASQITPSEKLFF
TRBV7-3	many	TRBJ2-2	.	TGTGCCAGCAGCTTAAGTGGGGAGCTGTTTTTT	CASSLSGELFF
TRBV7-7	many	TRBJ2-1	TRBD1	TGTGCCAGCAGCTGGACAGGGTTCACGTACAATGAGCAGTTCTTC	CASSWTGFTYNEQFF
TRBV20-1	many	TRBJ1-2	.	TGCAGTGGGTCCAGGGGAGCAGGCTACACCTTC	CSGSRGAGYTF
TRBV20-1	many	TRBJ2-7	TRBD1	TGCAGTGCTACTCCGGGGCAGGGGGCCTTCTACGAGCAGTACTTC	CSATPGQGAFYEQYF
TRBV7-3	many	TRBJ2-3	TRBD2	TGTGCCAGCAGCTCGGGACTAGCGGGCGGTACGCAGTATTTT	CASSSGLAGGTQYF
TRBV7-9	many	TRBJ1-2	.	TGTGCCAGCAGCTTAGGAGGCGGCAGCCGGGTGGCCAGCACCTTC	CASSLGGGSRVASTF
TRBV7-9	many	TRBJ2-1	TRBD2	TGTGCCAGCAGCAGGGGACTAGCTATTAATGAGCAGTTCTTC	CASSRGLAINEQFF
TRBV20-1	many	TRBJ2-5	.	TGCAGTGCTAGAGTCCCCTCGACGCAGGGGGAGACCCAGTACTTC	CSARVPSTQGETQYF
TRBV20-1	many	TRBJ2-2	TRBD2	TGCAGTGCCAGCGGGGAAAACACCGGGGAGCTGTTTTTT	CSASGENTGELFF